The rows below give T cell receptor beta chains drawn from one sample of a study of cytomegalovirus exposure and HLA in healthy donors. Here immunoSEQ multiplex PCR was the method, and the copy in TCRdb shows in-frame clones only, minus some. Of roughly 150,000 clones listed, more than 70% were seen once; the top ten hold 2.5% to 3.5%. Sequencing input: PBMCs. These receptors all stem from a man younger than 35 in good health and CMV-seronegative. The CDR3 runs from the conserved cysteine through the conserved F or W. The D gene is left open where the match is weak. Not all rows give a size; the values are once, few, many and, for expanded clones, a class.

CDR3: CASSYSGAGETQYF; DNA: TGTGCCAGCAGTTACTCTGGCGCGGGTGAGACCCAGTACTTC; V: TRBV6-5; D: NA; J: TRBJ2-5; length: 14; size: NA
CDR3: CASSLIQRPIYEQYF; DNA: TGTGCCAGCAGCTTAATCCAGCGCCCAATCTACGAGCAGTACTTC; V: TRBV7-9; D: NA; J: TRBJ2-7; length: 15; size: NA
CDR3: CASTWAGNNQPQHF; DNA: TGTGCCAGCACGTGGGCAGGGAACAATCAGCCCCAGCATTTT; V: TRBV6-1; D: NA; J: TRBJ1-5; length: 14; size: NA
CDR3: CASSQVGGNGYTF; DNA: TGTGCCAGCAGCCAGGTGGGGGGTAATGGCTACACCTTC; V: TRBV7-9; D: NA; J: TRBJ1-2; length: 13; size: NA
CDR3: CASSPGTDQFF; DNA: TGTGCCAGCAGCCCAGGGACAGACCAGTTCTTC; V: TRBV5-4; D: TRBD1; J: TRBJ2-1; length: 11; size: few
CDR3: CASSPEMVGVNEQFF; DNA: TGTGCCAGCAGCCCCGAGATGGTAGGGGTGAATGAGCAGTTCTTC; V: TRBV4-2; D: NA; J: TRBJ2-1; length: 15; size: NA
CDR3: CASSLGIGGGANVLTF; DNA: TGTGCCAGCAGCTTAGGAATCGGGGGTGGGGCCAACGTCCTGACTTTC; V: TRBV5-4; D: NA; J: TRBJ2-6; length: 16; size: NA
CDR3: CASSLLGGPSNQPQHF; DNA: TGTGCCAGCAGTTTATTGGGGGGGCCGAGCAATCAGCCCCAGCATTTT; V: TRBV28; D: NA; J: TRBJ1-5; length: 16; size: NA
CDR3: CASRQGGNEQFF; DNA: TGTGCCAGCAGGCAGGGAGGCAATGAGCAGTTCTTC; V: TRBV6-5; D: NA; J: TRBJ2-1; length: 12; size: once
CDR3: CASSEGHSQGAHYEQYF; DNA: TGTGCCAGCAGTGAGGGACACTCACAGGGGGCCCACTACGAGCAGTACTTC; V: TRBV6-1; D: TRBD1; J: TRBJ2-7; length: 17; size: NA
CDR3: CASSFRTEAQYF; DNA: TGTGCCAGCAGCTTCCGGACAGAAGCCCAGTACTTC; V: TRBV7-9; D: NA; J: TRBJ2-7; length: 12; size: NA
CDR3: CAWSVRSLEPQHF; DNA: TGTGCCTGGAGTGTACGTAGTCTGGAGCCCCAGCATTTT; V: TRBV30; D: NA; J: TRBJ1-5; length: 13; size: NA
CDR3: CASREQGRRAGELFF; DNA: TGTGCCAGCAGGGAACAGGGGAGAAGGGCCGGGGAGCTGTTTTTT; V: TRBV28; D: TRBD1; J: TRBJ2-2; length: 15; size: NA
CDR3: CASSLLAGSYNEQFF; DNA: TGTGCCAGCAGCTTACTAGCGGGTTCCTACAATGAGCAGTTCTTC; V: TRBV14; D: TRBD2; J: TRBJ2-1; length: 15; size: NA
CDR3: CASSYDRTYEQYF; DNA: TGTGCCAGCAGTTACGACAGGACCTACGAGCAGTACTTC; V: TRBV6-5; D: NA; J: TRBJ2-7; length: 13; size: NA
CDR3: CASTQTRWSTDTQYF; DNA: TGTGCCAGTACGCAAACCCGGTGGAGCACAGATACGCAGTATTTT; V: TRBV28; D: NA; J: TRBJ2-3; length: 15; size: NA
CDR3: CASSLFFPESSYEQYF; DNA: TGTGCCAGCAGTTTATTCTTCCCTGAGAGTTCCTACGAGCAGTACTTC; V: TRBV27; D: NA; J: TRBJ2-7; length: 16; size: NA
CDR3: CSISFDGGVEQFF; DNA: TGCAGTATCTCCTTCGACGGGGGGGTTGAGCAGTTCTTC; V: TRBV29-1; D: TRBD2; J: TRBJ2-1; length: 13; size: NA
CDR3: CASSITSNTGELFF; DNA: TGTGCCAGTAGTATTACTTCGAACACCGGGGAGCTGTTTTTT; V: TRBV19; D: NA; J: TRBJ2-2; length: 14; size: once
CDR3: CASSPPGDRAYGYTF; DNA: TGTGCCAGCAGCCCCCCCGGTGACAGGGCGTATGGCTACACCTTC; V: TRBV28; D: TRBD1; J: TRBJ1-2; length: 15; size: once
CDR3: CASSAGTGENQPQHF; DNA: TGTGCCAGCAGTGCCGGGACAGGTGAGAATCAGCCCCAGCATTTT; V: TRBV2; D: TRBD1; J: TRBJ1-5; length: 15; size: NA
CDR3: CASSLAGAGSNQPQHF; DNA: TGTGCCAGCAGCTTAGCTGGCGCAGGGAGCAATCAGCCCCAGCATTTT; V: TRBV11-2; D: NA; J: TRBJ1-5; length: 16; size: NA
CDR3: CASNAGRPGQPQHF; DNA: TGTGCCAGCAACGCAGGCAGGCCAGGGCAGCCCCAGCATTTT; V: TRBV2; D: NA; J: TRBJ1-5; length: 14; size: NA
CDR3: CSVEQGFNYEQYF; DNA: TGCAGCGTTGAGCAGGGTTTTAACTACGAGCAGTACTTC; V: TRBV29-1; D: NA; J: TRBJ2-7; length: 13; size: NA
CDR3: CASSFGQGEKLFF; DNA: TGTGCCAGCAGTTTTGGACAGGGCGAAAAACTGTTTTTT; V: TRBV27; D: TRBD1; J: TRBJ1-4; length: 13; size: NA
CDR3: CASSHRTGDYEQYF; DNA: TGCGCCAGCAGCCATCGGACAGGGGACTACGAGCAGTACTTC; V: TRBV4-1; D: TRBD1; J: TRBJ2-7; length: 14; size: NA
CDR3: CASSQDRGGGYTF; DNA: TGTGCCAGCAGCCAAGACAGGGGTGGCGGCTACACCTTC; V: TRBV16; D: TRBD1; J: TRBJ1-2; length: 13; size: NA
CDR3: CASSGVGGENQPQHF; DNA: TGTGCCAGCAGTGGAGTGGGAGGCGAGAATCAGCCCCAGCATTTT; V: TRBV2; D: NA; J: TRBJ1-5; length: 15; size: NA
CDR3: CASSPAGEGSDTQYF; DNA: TGTGCCAGCAGCCCAGCGGGAGAGGGCTCAGATACGCAGTATTTT; V: TRBV7-9; D: TRBD2; J: TRBJ2-3; length: 15; size: NA
CDR3: CASSLGGGPREQYF; DNA: TGTGCCAGCAGCTTAGGGGGGGGTCCACGAGAGCAGTACTTC; V: TRBV7-2; D: TRBD2; J: TRBJ2-7; length: 14; size: NA
CDR3: CASSLAGEKGEQYF; DNA: TGCGCCAGCAGCTTGGCCGGGGAGAAGGGCGAGCAGTACTTC; V: TRBV5-1; D: NA; J: TRBJ2-7; length: 14; size: NA
CDR3: CASLDRAWSYGYTF; DNA: TGCGCCAGTCTTGACAGGGCTTGGAGCTATGGCTACACCTTC; V: TRBV10-2; D: TRBD1; J: TRBJ1-2; length: 14; size: NA
CDR3: CASSNGLEGIAQHF; DNA: TGTGCCAGCAGCAACGGCCTGGAGGGTATAGCCCAGCATTTT; V: TRBV5-5; D: NA; J: TRBJ1-5; length: 14; size: NA
CDR3: CASSSGQGGEPQHF; DNA: TGTGCCAGCAGCTCCGGACAGGGGGGGGAGCCCCAGCATTTT; V: TRBV28; D: TRBD1; J: TRBJ1-5; length: 14; size: NA
CDR3: CASSLATGNTIYF; DNA: TGTGCCAGCAGCTTAGCGACAGGAAACACCATATATTTT; V: TRBV11-2; D: NA; J: TRBJ1-3; length: 13; size: NA
CDR3: CSSYRGYTF; DNA: TGCAGTTCTTATCGGGGCTACACCTTC; V: TRBV20-1; D: NA; J: TRBJ1-2; length: 9; size: NA
CDR3: CASIGVDWRSGNTIYF; DNA: TGTGCCAGCATTGGAGTGGATTGGCGCTCTGGAAACACCATATATTTT; V: TRBV2; D: NA; J: TRBJ1-3; length: 16; size: NA
CDR3: CASSPSMSSYEQYF; DNA: TGTGCCAGTAGTCCAAGTATGAGCTCCTACGAGCAGTACTTC; V: TRBV19; D: NA; J: TRBJ2-7; length: 14; size: NA
CDR3: CASRVLQGNSYEQYF; DNA: TGTGCCAGCAGGGTTCTTCAGGGGAACTCCTACGAGCAGTACTTC; V: TRBV6-1; D: NA; J: TRBJ2-7; length: 15; size: NA
CDR3: CASSLVISGIGETQYF; DNA: TGTGCCAGCAGCTTAGTTATTAGCGGGATCGGCGAGACCCAGTACTTC; V: TRBV7-9; D: TRBD2; J: TRBJ2-5; length: 16; size: NA
CDR3: CASSGRQGAFNEKLFF; DNA: TGTGCCAGCAGCGGTAGACAGGGGGCGTTTAATGAAAAACTGTTTTTT; V: TRBV5-6; D: TRBD1; J: TRBJ1-4; length: 16; size: NA
CDR3: CASSLWPGAGDTQYF; DNA: TGTGCCAGCAGTTTATGGCCAGGGGCGGGAGATACGCAGTATTTT; V: TRBV27; D: NA; J: TRBJ2-3; length: 15; size: NA